These 30 T cell receptor beta chains were all obtained from the same sample, sequenced in a study of blood T cell repertoires in COVID-19 (dated by TCRdb to 2018 to 2021). Libraries were made using the immunoSEQ multiplex PCR assay. In TCRdb, the immuneACCESS table is reduced to in-frame sequences with V and J assigned. These tables do not hold every clone; where another copy was compared, an unresolved V gene accounts for under half, and the others remain unexplained. The sample table shows about 200,000 clones, and about 90% are seen once. The ten largest clones add up to under 1.5% of the sample. Sequencing was performed on peripheral blood. All receptors come from a man aged 25 to 40 with acute or convalescent COVID-19.

This chain connects TRBV5-1 to TRBJ2-2; 9 bases align to TRBD2. The junction had 11 bases not matched to a gene; V was cut back by 4 bases and J by 4 bases. The CDR3 spans 17 residues. Germline CDR1 and CDR2: SGHRS and YFSETQ. The CDR3 is CASSVPSGGRATGELFF. CDR3 bases: TGCGCCAGCAGCGTGCCTTCTGGCGGGAGGGCCACCGGGGAGCTGTTTTTT.

This clone appeared a single time. V is TRBV5-8 and J is TRBJ2-7, with D possibly TRBD1 on 5 matching bases. V shed 4 bases and J shed 2 bases, with 19 bases lying between them. Per germline, CDR1 SGHTS and CDR2 YDEGEE. The CDR3 consists of 16 residues. CDR3 in amino acids: CASSRGTGVTTYEQYF. The CDR3 DNA reads TGTGCCAGCAGCCGCGGCACAGGAGTGACAACCTACGAGCAGTACTTC.

The J gene is TRBJ2-1, the V gene TRBV10-3; 7 bases align to TRBD2. The CDR3 extends over 16 amino acids. Losses at the gene ends were 3 bases for V and 0 bases for J; bases not matched to a gene: 5. Per germline, CDR1 ENHRY and CDR2 SYGVKD. CDR3: CAISEGPSGSYNEQFF. CDR3 DNA sequence: TGTGCCATCAGTGAAGGCCCTAGCGGCTCCTACAATGAGCAGTTCTTC.

The chain's CDR3 is CASRGGLQETQYF. Here the CDR3 DNA reads TGTGCCTCCCGCGGGGGTCTCCAAGAGACCCAGTACTTC. The rearrangement joins TRBV30 to TRBJ2-5; 7 nucleotides agree with TRBD2. The CDR3 runs to 13 residues. Germline V gene sequence: CDR1 GTSNPN, CDR2 SVGIG (reference sequence). The junction had 6 bases not matched to a gene; V was cut back by 7 bases and J by 1 base.

The chain uses TRBV4-2 and TRBJ2-2; TRBD1 agrees at 7 bases. The germline V gene has CDR1 LGHNA and CDR2 YNFKEQ. The CDR3 is 14 amino acids. The ends lost 1 base at V and 9 bases at J; junction bases unmatched: 5. DNA for the CDR3: TGTGCCAGCAGCCAAGGACAGGGTCGCTGGGAGCTGTTTTTT. This sequence encodes CASSQGQGRWELFF.

The genes are TRBV27 and TRBJ2-3, with unresolved D. V was pared by 0 bases and J by 2 bases, with 9 bases between. The CDR3 consists of 15 residues. Germline V gene data show CDR1 as MNHEY and CDR2 as SMNVEV (reference sequence). CDR3 in DNA: TGTGCCAGCAGTTTATCTCCAGATATCACAGATACGCAGTATTTT. Translation gives CASSLSPDITDTQYF.

This clone has just one count. V is TRBV4-2 and J is TRBJ2-4, with TRBD2 as a possible D gene (5 bases). This CDR3 is 16 amino acids long. Deletions cut 0 bases from V and 0 bases from J, with 9 bases between. Looked up from germline, CDR1 is LGHNA and CDR2 is YNFKEQ. Written as DNA, the CDR3 is TGTGCCAGCAGCCAAGAGATCGGGATAGCCAAAAACATTCAGTACTTC. Its protein is CASSQEIGIAKNIQYF.

The CDR3 region is CASRAPGQGGQPQHF. The CDR3 DNA follows: TGTGCCAGCAGAGCACCGGGACAGGGAGGCCAGCCCCAGCATTTT. The rearrangement uses TRBV28 and TRBJ1-5; 9 nucleotides agree with TRBD1. Germline values: CDR1 MDHEN, CDR2 SYDVKM. CDR3 size: 15 residues. V was clipped by 6 bases and J by 7 bases; unmatched bases: 10.

This CDR3 is CASSLPGPQDLQIRSRWETQYF. The CDR3 region has the DNA TGTGCCAGCAGTCTCCCAGGGCCTCAAGATCTGCAGATCCGATCGCGTTGGGAGACCCAGTACTTC. V usage is TRBV11-2 and J usage is TRBJ2-5; D may be TRBD1 (5 bases). The CDR3 length is 22 residues. Between the trimmed V and J ends, which lost 6 bases and 5 bases, there was a span of 40 bases. Germline V gene lookup returns CDR1 SGHAT and CDR2 FQNNGV.

V is TRBV3-1 (or the pseudogene TRBV3-2) and J is TRBJ1-1; maybe TRBD1 (6 bases). CDR3 size: 16 residues. V was pared by 1 base and J by 1 base, with 13 bases between. Germline CDR1 LGHDT, CDR2 YNNKEL (reference sequence). As DNA, the CDR3 is TGTGCCAGCAGCCAAGGGTTAGGACAGTCGAACACTGAAGCTTTCTTT. As protein: CASSQGLGQSNTEAFF.

The count of this clone is one. The V and J genes are TRBV28 and TRBJ1-5; tentative D call: TRBD1 (5 bases). Germline V lookup: CDR1 MDHEN, CDR2 SYDVKM. The CDR3 sequence is 13 residues long. V was shortened by 3 bases and J by 6 bases, with 9 bases between the two germline ends. The CDR3 coding sequence is TGTGCCAGCAGTTTGCAGGGAACTCAGCCCCAGCATTTT. Its protein product is CASSLQGTQPQHF.

The genes are TRBV9 and TRBJ2-4, with 10 bases matching TRBD1. After removal of 4 bases from V and 6 bases from J, the junction contained 10 bases not matched to a gene. The CDR3 is 16 amino acids. The germline CDR1 and CDR2 sequences are SGDLS and YYNGEE. The chain's CDR3 is CASSPDRGRGLNIQYF. In DNA, the CDR3 is TGTGCCAGCAGCCCTGACAGGGGGCGGGGATTAAACATTCAGTACTTC. Filled out from reference TRBV9 and TRBJ2-4, the complete variable domain reads DSGVTQTPKHLITATGQRVTLRCSPRSGDLSVYWYQQSLDQGLQFLIQYYNGEERAKGNILERFSAQQFPDLHSELNLSSLELGDSALYFCASSPDRGRGLNIQYFGAGTRLSVL.

The chain uses TRBV28 and TRBJ1-1; 10 bases match TRBD1. CDR1 MDHEN and CDR2 SYDVKM come from the germline V gene. Trimming at V came to 6 bases and at J to 6 bases, leaving 13 bases not matched to a gene. This CDR3 is 16 amino acids long. The CDR3 coding sequence is TGTGCCAGCAGCCGACAGGGGGCTTTGGCCCTCGCTGAAGCTTTCTTT. Amino acid sequence: CASSRQGALALAEAFF.

This clone was observed once. The chain joins TRBV30 to TRBJ2-7; D uncertain. Germline assignment: CDR1 GTSNPN and CDR2 SVGIG (reference sequence). V gave up 0 bases and J gave up 5 bases, with 11 bases separating them. The CDR3 has 13 residues. The CDR3 region is CAWSVLLVDEQYF. The CDR3 DNA follows: TGTGCCTGGAGTGTACTCCTGGTGGACGAGCAGTACTTC.

The chain is built from TRBV4-1 and TRBJ1-5, with 9 bases aligning to TRBD1. Trimming at V came to 5 bases and at J to 4 bases, leaving 6 bases not matched to a gene. Germline values: CDR1 MGHRA, CDR2 YSYEKL. The CDR3 is 15 residues long. CDR3 amino acids: CASSAGQGRNQPQHF. CDR3 nucleotides: TGCGCCAGCAGCGCGGGACAGGGAAGAAATCAGCCCCAGCATTTT.

This clone was seen only a few times. The J gene is TRBJ1-1, the V gene TRBV27; the D gene is possibly TRBD1 (5 bases). V lost 1 base and J 1 base, leaving 13 bases between the germline ends. The CDR3 extends over 16 amino acids. The germline V gene has CDR1 MNHEY and CDR2 SMNVEV (reference sequence). The CDR3: CASSLYSAGQNTEAFF. CDR3 DNA: TGTGCCAGCAGTTTATACTCGGCAGGGCAGAACACTGAAGCTTTCTTT.

The chain links TRBV7-9 to TRBJ2-2, with 7 bases identical to TRBD1. With 3 bases clipped from V and 1 base from J, the junction kept 5 bases outside the gene matches. The CDR3 is made up of 16 amino acids. CDR1 SEHNR and CDR2 FQNEAQ come from the germline V gene (reference sequence). This chain's CDR3 is CASSFRDSMNTGELFF. As DNA, the CDR3 is TGTGCCAGCAGCTTCCGGGACAGCATGAACACCGGGGAGCTGTTTTTT.

This chain connects TRBV7-9 to TRBJ2-1; TRBD1 is a possible D gene (6 bases). V dropped 3 bases and J dropped 3 bases, with 18 bases sitting between them. This CDR3 has 17 residues. CDR1 SEHNR and CDR2 FQNEAQ come from the germline V gene (reference sequence). The CDR3, as DNA: TGTGCCAGCAGCTTCCGATTTACAGGGACCCTCTACAATGAGCAGTTCTTC. This translates into CASSFRFTGTLYNEQFF.

The chain has TRBV5-1 and TRBJ2-7; no reliable D call. V dropped 0 bases and J dropped 5 bases, with 15 bases sitting between them. Germline V gene lookup returns CDR1 SGHRS and CDR2 YFSETQ. The CDR3 totals 15 residues. The CDR3 sequence is CASSLAPDTSDEQYF. CDR3 nucleotides: TGCGCCAGCAGCTTGGCCCCTGATACGTCGGACGAGCAGTACTTC.

The J gene is TRBJ2-2, the V gene TRBV2; 8 bases align to TRBD1. Trimming removed 6 bases from V and 3 bases from J; junction bases left unmatched: 6. The CDR3 extends over 15 amino acids. CDR1 and CDR2 from the germline V gene are SNHLY and FYNNEI. Here the CDR3 DNA reads TGTGCCAGCAGAGTCGACAGGGGTTACACCGGGGAGCTGTTTTTT. Its protein product is CASRVDRGYTGELFF.

The CDR3, as DNA: TGCGCCAGCAGCGTCACAGGGGATTTCTACGAGCAGTACTTC. As protein: CASSVTGDFYEQYF. V usage is TRBV5-1 and J usage is TRBJ2-7; 7 bases agree with TRBD1. The germline gives CDR1 SGHRS, CDR2 YFSETQ. The CDR3 is 14 residues long. V was clipped by 4 bases and J by 3 bases; unmatched bases: 7.

The J gene is TRBJ1-1, the V gene TRBV5-1, with D perhaps matching TRBD1 (5 bases). Per the germline V gene, CDR1 is SGHRS and CDR2 is YFSETQ. V dropped 4 bases and J dropped 7 bases, with 14 bases sitting between them. The CDR3 is made up of 13 amino acids. The CDR3 DNA reads TGCGCCAGCAGCCCGATGTGGGGGGGTGAAGCTTTCTTT. Encoded protein: CASSPMWGGEAFF.

The chain is built from TRBV2 and TRBJ2-7; D is unclear. V was clipped by 4 bases and J by 3 bases, with 10 bases between them. CDR3 length: 13 residues. Germline CDR1 and CDR2: SNHLY and FYNNEI. The CDR3 spells CASSAQVDYEQYF. In DNA, the CDR3 is TGTGCCAGCAGTGCGCAGGTAGACTACGAGCAGTACTTC.

The genes are TRBV7-8 and TRBJ2-7; a weak D match, TRBD1 (5 bases). CDR1 is SGHVS and CDR2 is FQNEAQ in the germline V gene. This CDR3 has 16 residues. V was shortened by 1 base and J by 2 bases, with 15 bases between the two germline ends. CDR3 DNA: TGTGCCAGCAGCTTAGAAGAGGCTTGGGGCCCCTACGAGCAGTACTTC. Its protein is CASSLEEAWGPYEQYF.

The chain is built from TRBV28 and TRBJ1-2; tentative D call: TRBD1 (6 bases). Trimming left V 3 bases short and J 8 bases short, with 16 bases between. CDR3 length equals 14 residues. Germline assignment: CDR1 MDHEN and CDR2 SYDVKM. CDR3 loop: CASSFRTVNRGYTF. The DNA of the CDR3 is TGTGCCAGCAGTTTCCGGACAGTTAATAGGGGCTACACCTTC.

With respect to this clone: The sample contains more than one DNA sequence encoding this CDR3. This chain uses TRBV7-9 with TRBJ2-3, with 7 bases that match TRBD1. The CDR3 length is 15 residues. J gave up 1 base and V 6 bases, and 7 bases lay outside the gene matches. Germline CDR1 reads SEHNR; CDR2 reads FQNEAQ (reference sequence). This CDR3 is CASSFRQGGTDTQYF. Here the CDR3 DNA reads TGTGCCAGCAGTTTTAGACAGGGTGGCACAGATACGCAGTATTTT.

The V call is TRBV15, the J call TRBJ2-2; D is uncertain. There are 14 residues in the CDR3. V was clipped by 5 bases and J by 7 bases, with 14 bases between them. Germline CDR1 LNHNV, CDR2 YYDKDF (reference sequence). Written as DNA, the CDR3 is TGTGCCACCAGCCATCGTCGCGTTGGCGGGGAGCTGTTTTTT. It specifies CATSHRRVGGELFF. The full variable domain, in which reference TRBV15 and TRBJ2-2 provide the parts outside the CDR3, is DAMVIQNPRYQVTQFGKPVTLSCSQTLNHNVMYWYQQKSSQAPKLLFHYYDKDFNNEADTPDNFQSRRPNTSFCFLDIRSPGLGDTAMYLCATSHRRVGGELFFGEGSRLTVL.

The J gene is TRBJ2-6, the V gene TRBV6-5; D is ambiguous. V was trimmed by 4 bases and J by 2 bases, leaving 12 bases between them. This CDR3 contains 16 residues. Germline CDR1 reads MNHEY; CDR2 reads SVGAGI. This CDR3 is CASSLEPTTGANVLTF. The CDR3 DNA reads as TGTGCCAGCAGTTTGGAGCCTACCACTGGGGCCAACGTCCTGACTTTC.

J is TRBJ2-7 and V is TRBV2; 13 bases are a match to TRBD2. This CDR3 is 14 amino acids long. Germline CDR1 reads SNHLY; CDR2 reads FYNNEI. The trim removed 6 bases at V and 6 bases at J, leaving 5 bases unmatched. The CDR3 sequence is CASRAGLAGSEQYF. The CDR3 DNA sequence: TGTGCCAGCAGGGCGGGACTAGCGGGATCCGAGCAGTACTTC.

The V gene is TRBV6-5, the J gene TRBJ1-6, with a tentative D call TRBD1 (6 bases). With 6 bases removed from V and 9 bases from J, the gap between germline ends came to 15 bases. CDR3 length: 14 amino acids. Germline CDR1 is MNHEY and CDR2 is SVGAGI. The CDR3 nucleotides are TGTGCCAGCAGAGGGGGTAGGGTAGGTTCACCCCTCCACTTT. The encoded protein is CASRGGRVGSPLHF.